The T cell receptor beta chain described here comes from a study of blood T cell repertoires in COVID-19. Per the original data handling: Amplification from reference gene primers served as the basis for estimated nucleated cell counts. Sequencing used immunoSEQ multiplex PCR; TCRdb keeps in-frame clones, though not all of them. D and trimming come from the DNA, and the V and J calls and clone size come from that table. Among tens of thousands of clones listed, 75% to 85% were seen once. The CDR3 is 15 amino acids. Per the germline V gene, CDR1 is LNHDA and CDR2 is SQIVND (reference sequence). The V end was cut by 5 bases, the J end by 4 bases, with 14 bases between. This clone was seen a handful of times.

The genes are TRBV19 and TRBJ1-4; D is undetermined. The sequenced sample was peripheral blood. The sequence was obtained from a man aged 55 to 70 with acute or convalescent COVID-19. The CDR3 here is CASSEVAVGNEKLFF. DNA for the CDR3: TGTGCCAGTAGTGAAGTCGCTGTCGGTAATGAAAAACTGTTTTTT. Based on the CDR3 plus reference TRBV19 and TRBJ1-4, the full variable domain is DGGITQSPKYLFRKEGQNVTLSCEQNLNHDAMYWYRQDPGQGLRLIYYSQIVNDFQKGDIAEGYSVSREKKESFPLTVTSAQKNPTAFYLCASSEVAVGNEKLFFGSGTQLSVL.